This T cell receptor (beta chain) was documented in a study of blood T cell repertoires in COVID-19. Study background: T cells, B-cell-depleted T cells, or PBMCs supplied cDNA or gDNA.

Clones were read by immunoSEQ multiplex PCR, and TCRdb kept only the in-frame ones, dropping some. The sample has around 390,000 clones, about 86% seen once. The sequenced sample consisted of PBMCs or T cells enriched from blood (not recorded which). The clonotype comes from a woman aged 45-60 years who had recovered from COVID-19.

The CDR3 DNA reads TGTGCCAGCAGCCCTCAGGGAATGAACACTGAAGCTTTCTTT. It encodes CASSPQGMNTEAFF. V and J are TRBV7-9 and TRBJ1-1; D possibly corresponds to TRBD1 (5 bases). CDR3 length: 14 residues. Trimming removed 5 bases from V and 0 bases from J, with 10 bases in between. Germline values: CDR1 SEHNR, CDR2 FQNEAQ (reference sequence).